The sample holds many counts of the clone carrying this T cell receptor beta chain. These data are taken from a study of identical twins. TCRdb independently ran MiXCR on the 5' RACE reads; one entry per CDR3 protein. The sample carries 200,000 to 250,000 distinct CDR3 sequences, 6.5% recorded once. Trimming shortened V by 0 bases and J by 3 bases, and 16 bases separated the two germline ends. The CDR3 is 16 residues long. Germline values: CDR1 SGDLS, CDR2 YYNGEE. In addition, the sample was reused for a study of T cells expressing NK-cell markers.

The sequencing input was CD8+ T cells sorted from blood. This clonotype originated in a woman aged 18 to 35 in good health. The chain carries TRBV9 and TRBJ2-7; D might be TRBD2 (6 bases). CDR3 DNA sequence: TGTGCCAGCAGCGTAGCTTCCGGGACTGACTACTACGAGCAGTACTTC. It translates to CASSVASGTDYYEQYF.